This section outlines one T cell receptor beta chain sequence together with its context. The data are from a study of regulatory T cells in long-lasting Graves disease. Germline CDR1 reads SGHRS; CDR2 reads YFSETQ. The CDR3 is 14 residues long. V lost 4 bases, J lost 4 bases, and 14 bases lay in between. CDR3-region Arm-PCR and iRepertoire HTBI primers produced the TCR beta libraries. Each CDR3 protein gets one entry after TCRdb re-called the multiplex PCR reads with MiXCR. The data show about 470,000 distinct CDR3 sequences, roughly 20% seen once. Time point denoted: persistent/refractory GD, antithyroid drugs over 5 years with positive TRAb. RNA from PBMCs was the source of the TCR library.

Sequenced material: peripheral blood mononuclear cells (PBMCs), taken when the disease was refractory, from a patient treated with antithyroid drugs. The receptor was derived from a female donor with Graves disease. The chain combines TRBV5-1 with TRBJ1-2, with D maybe TRBD1 (6 bases). The CDR3 coding sequence is TGCGCCAGCAGCCCGAAGGACAGCATCTATGGCTACACCTTC. This gives the protein CASSPKDSIYGYTF.